The 17 T cell receptor beta chains below all came from one sample that was sequenced in a study of kidney transplant recipient with SARS-CoV-2 infection. TCRdb reprocessed the reads via MiXCR and lists one record per CDR3 protein. The profile shows approximately 250,000 distinct CDR3 sequences, under 30% of them singletons. The starting material was a blood sample, obtained at baseline and between days 110 and 120 from a kidney transplant recipient. The receptor set was obtained from a young adult male patient who had COVID-19 and was a kidney transplant recipient. The T cells may partly be graft donor cells.

Many counts were recorded for this clonotype. This chain connects TRBV6-5 to TRBJ2-7; 7 bases map to TRBD1. J lost 0 bases, V lost 6 bases, and 5 bases had no gene match. Germline CDR1 is MNHEY and CDR2 is SVGAGI. This CDR3 comprises 14 residues. The CDR3 loop is CASRRQGNSYEQYF. The CDR3 nucleotides read TGTGCCAGCAGAAGACAGGGAAACTCCTACGAGCAGTACTTC.

This clonotype appeared many times. V is TRBV7-4 and J is TRBJ1-2; D call uncertain. V lost 5 bases and J 4 bases, leaving 23 bases between the germline ends. Germline V gene data show CDR1 as SGHVT and CDR2 as SQSDAQ. The CDR3 sequence is 17 residues long. The CDR3 sequence is CASSTVTSARKTYGYTF. The DNA for the CDR3 is TGTGCCAGCAGCACGGTAACTTCAGCTCGAAAGACCTATGGCTACACCTTC.

This clonotype was observed at least ten times. The V gene is TRBV20-1, the J gene TRBJ1-2; D is perhaps TRBD1 (6 bases). V was trimmed by 3 bases and J by 7 bases, leaving 15 bases between them. CDR3 length equals 13 residues. Germline CDR1 is DFQATT and CDR2 is SNEGSKA (reference sequence). The CDR3 bases are TGCAGTGCTAGCGGGGTAGGGGGTAGTGGCTACACCTTC. It yields the protein CSASGVGGSGYTF.

In regard to this clonotype: Given a far larger clone just one base away, this is likely a sequencing read error. This chain uses TRBV6-6 with TRBJ1-2; unclear D gene. Germline V lookup: CDR1 MNHNY, CDR2 SVGAGI (reference sequence). The CDR3 spans 17 residues. V lost 5 bases to trimming and J lost 4 bases, with 23 bases between them. The CDR3 DNA reads as TGTGCCAGCAGTCGGAGTTTAGGTGGGAGAAGGACCTATGGCTACACCTTC. It translates to CASSRSLGGRRTYGYTF.

About this clonotype: This may arise from a read error, as a much more abundant clone is one base away. The genes are TRBV27 and TRBJ1-1, with D tentatively TRBD1 (6 bases). Germline V gene sequence: CDR1 MNHEY, CDR2 SMNVEV (reference sequence). Trimming cost V 10 bases and J 2 bases, with 14 bases left between them. The CDR3 totals 13 residues. CDR3: CANRRTVNTEAFF. Written as DNA, the CDR3 is TGTGCCAACAGGAGGACAGTAAACACTGAAGCTTTCTTT.

This clonotype was picked up a small number of times. V and J are TRBV11-3 and TRBJ2-5, with D uncertain. The length of the CDR3 is 16 residues. V gave up 0 bases and J gave up 4 bases, with 15 bases separating them. CDR1 is SGHNT, CDR2 YENEEA, per germline. The CDR3 loop reads CASSLESEAARETQYF. The DNA for the CDR3 is TGTGCCAGCAGCTTAGAGTCTGAGGCAGCCCGAGAGACCCAGTACTTC.

With regard to this clonotype: It may be a read error: a sequence one base away is much more abundant. This chain links TRBV3-1 with TRBJ2-5; D uncertain. The V gene's germline CDR1 is LGHDT and CDR2 YNNKEL (reference sequence). The CDR3 contains 17 residues. The CDR3 DNA reads as TGTGCCGGCAGCCCGTGCAGTCCCATTTCTTTCTCTGAGACCCAGTACTTC. Translated, it gives CAGSPCSPISFSETQYF.

On this clonotype itself: Being one base from a much bigger clone, this may be a read error. The J gene is TRBJ2-1, the V gene TRBV27; a weak D match, TRBD1 (6 bases). Trimming took 8 bases from V and 8 from J, leaving 13 bases between them. The CDR3 runs to 12 residues. CDR1 is MNHEY and CDR2 is SMNVEV in the germline V gene (reference sequence). CDR3 bases: TGTGCCAGCTCTTTTCCAGGGGATGAGCAGTTCTTC. Its translation is CASSFPGDEQFF.

This clonotype was counted at least ten times. This sequence joins TRBV20-1 and TRBJ1-1; perhaps TRBD1 as D (5 bases). The CDR3 sequence is 15 residues long. Germline loops: CDR1 DFQATT, CDR2 SNEGSKA (reference sequence). Between the trimmed V and J ends, which lost 4 bases and 3 bases, there was a span of 18 bases. The CDR3 DNA sequence: TGCAGTGCTACCGGCGGGGGACGAAAGGACACTGAAGCTTTCTTT. This gives the protein CSATGGGRKDTEAFF.

This clonotype appeared a single time. Being one base from a much bigger clone, this may be a read error. The CDR3 DNA reads as TGTGCCAGCCGGCGGAATCATCCACGAAAGACCTATGGCTACACCTTC. It translates to CASRRNHPRKTYGYTF. The chain employs TRBV5-8 and TRBJ1-2; D gene ambiguous. Germline CDR1 reads SGHTS; CDR2 reads YDEGEE. The CDR3 length is 16 residues. V lost 7 bases, J lost 4 bases, and 23 bases lay in between.

This clonotype was seen many times. The rearrangement uses TRBV11-2 and TRBJ2-7; D remains unclear. The V and J ends lost 5 bases and 1 base respectively, with 12 bases between them. CDR3 length equals 14 residues. Germline CDR1 is SGHAT and CDR2 is FQNNGV. The DNA of the CDR3 is TGTGCCAGCAGCACCCCTAGTTTGTCCTACGAGCAGTACTTC. It specifies CASSTPSLSYEQYF.

The sample holds many counts of this clonotype. V gene TRBV28 combines with J gene TRBJ1-6, with a tentative D call TRBD1 (6 bases). V lost 6 bases and J lost 5, with 14 bases in between. CDR1 is MDHEN, CDR2 SYDVKM, per germline. This CDR3 comprises 15 residues. CDR3 protein: CASSRAGANNSPLHF. DNA for the CDR3: TGTGCCAGCAGCCGAGCGGGGGCTAATAATTCACCCCTCCACTTT.

This clonotype was observed many times. V gene TRBV20-1 combines with J gene TRBJ1-5; TRBD1 aligns across 7 bases. V was pared by 0 bases and J by 6 bases, with 11 bases of the junction left unmatched. CDR1 DFQATT and CDR2 SNEGSKA come from the germline V gene (reference sequence). The CDR3 has 16 residues. The CDR3 nucleotides are TGCAGTGCTAGAGAATTCGCAACAGGGGATTTTCAGCCCCAGCATTTT. Translating gives CSAREFATGDFQPQHF.

This clonotype showed up just a few times. The chain couples TRBV7-7 to TRBJ2-1; 7 bases map to TRBD1. Trimming took 1 base from V and 7 from J; bases not matched to a gene: 4. Germline values: CDR1 SSHAT, CDR2 FNYEAQ (reference sequence). The CDR3 sequence is 14 residues long. The CDR3 region has the DNA TGTGCCAGCAGCTTAGGCCTACAGGGGAATGAGCAGTTCTTC. This sequence encodes CASSLGLQGNEQFF.

Concerning this clonotype: It may be a read error: a sequence one base away is much more abundant. This chain joins TRBV12-2 and TRBJ1-2. TRBV12-2 is termed a pseudogene. This CDR3 is 17 amino acids long. The CDR3 loop reads CASRKSKTPRRTYGYTF. CDR3 bases: TGTGCAAGTCGCAAGTCCAAGACTCCACGAAGGACCTATGGCTACACCTTC.

The chain employs TRBV5-6 and TRBJ1-4; the D gene is possibly TRBD1 (5 bases). Trimming took 2 bases from V and 16 from J, leaving 15 bases between them. CDR1 is SGHDT and CDR2 is YYEEEE in the germline V gene. This CDR3 has 12 residues. The CDR3 loop is CASSFQGFGWFF. The CDR3 nucleotides read TGTGCCAGCAGCTTCCAGGGCTTCGGCTGGTTTTTT.

To note about this clonotype: With a much larger clone just one base away, this may be a read error. The V call is TRBV12-2, the J call TRBJ1-2. TRBV12-2 corresponds to a pseudogene. CDR3 size: 17 residues. This CDR3 is CATRPILTPRKTYGYTF. The CDR3 region has the DNA TGTGCAACTCGCCCAATCTTGACTCCACGAAAGACCTATGGCTACACCTTC.